The 8 T cell receptor beta chains presented below share a single source sample, sequenced in a study of a mutant IDH1 vaccine in newly diagnosed glioma. Which antigens these TCRs recognize remains unknown. Time point given: week 35, safety follow-up. Vaccine doses each comprised 300 ug of mutant IDH1 20-mer peptide, with topical imiquimod. Clones were read by immunoSEQ multiplex PCR, and TCRdb kept only the in-frame ones, dropping some. The table has roughly 68,000 clones, 74% seen once; the top ten hold 4.5% to 5%. The source material was PBMCs, sampled from a glioma patient whose treatment included an IDH1 peptide vaccine. Source of these receptors: a man aged 45-65 years with glioma.

J is TRBJ2-7 and V is TRBV18; 8 nucleotides match TRBD1. Per germline, CDR1 KGHSH and CDR2 LQKENI. The J segment lost 5 bases and the V segment lost 5 bases, leaving 5 bases of the junction unmatched. This CDR3 is 13 amino acids long. The DNA for the CDR3 is TGTGCCAGCTCAGCGACAGGGGCCAACGAGCAGTACTTC. The encoded protein is CASSATGANEQYF. Filled out from reference TRBV18 and TRBJ2-7, the complete variable domain reads NAGVMQNPRHLVRRRGQEARLRCSPMKGHSHVYWYRQLPEEGLKFMVYLQKENIIDESGMPKERFSAEFPKEGPSILRIQQVVRGDSAAYFCASSATGANEQYFGPGTRLTVT.

V and J are TRBV6-5 and TRBJ2-2, with 7 bases lining up with TRBD1. CDR1 is MNHEY, CDR2 SVGAGI, per germline. This CDR3 has 13 amino acids. The V segment lost 6 bases and the J segment 7 bases; nucleotides outside the gene matches: 5. CDR3 nucleotides: TGTGCCAGCAGCCTACAGGGGATCGGGGAGCTGTTTTTT. It specifies CASSLQGIGELFF.

The rearrangement joins TRBV5-1 to TRBJ1-2; TRBD1 aligns across 7 bases. There are 17 residues in the CDR3. Looked up from germline, CDR1 is SGHRS and CDR2 is YFSETQ. The trim removed 4 bases at V and 6 bases at J, leaving 18 bases unmatched. Written as DNA, the CDR3 is TGCGCCAGCAGCATACTACAGGGGAGGAACTTTCAGGATGGCTACACCTTC. It codes for CASSILQGRNFQDGYTF.

The chain joins TRBV27 to TRBJ2-7; tentatively, D is TRBD2 (5 bases). V was clipped by 5 bases and J by 7 bases, with 12 bases between them. CDR1 MNHEY and CDR2 SMNVEV come from the germline V gene (reference sequence). CDR3 length: 12 amino acids. The CDR3, as DNA: TGTGCCAGCAGTCAGTCCCGAGGGGAGCAGTACTTC. As protein: CASSQSRGEQYF.

With respect to this clone: One end of the junction does not line up with germline, which may come from a read error. V gene TRBV7-7 combines with J gene TRBJ2-1, with 9 bases lining up with TRBD1. Germline CDR1 SSHAT, CDR2 FNYEAQ (reference sequence). The CDR3 sequence is 17 residues long. In DNA, the CDR3 is TGTGCTAGCAGCTTAGGAGGTTTCGGGACAGGGATGGGTGAGCAGTTCTTC. Translation gives CASSLGGFGTGMGEQFF. Drawing the rest from reference TRBV7-7 and TRBJ2-1, the complete variable domain is GAGVSQSPRYKVTKRGQDVTLRCDPISSHATLYWYQQALGQGPEFLTYFNYEAQPDKSGLPSDRFSAERPEGSISTLTIQRTEQRDSAMYRCASSLGGFGTGMGEQFFGPGTRLTVL.

The CDR3 loop reads CASSHVRDGREPQHF. In nucleotides, the CDR3 is TGTGCCAGCAGTCATGTCCGGGACGGAAGGGAGCCCCAGCATTTT. The V call is TRBV6-1, the J call TRBJ1-5; a possible D gene is TRBD1 (5 bases). This CDR3 is 15 amino acids long. V was clipped by 5 bases and J by 8 bases, with 19 bases between them. Germline CDR1 reads MNHNS; CDR2 reads SASEGT.

The V call is TRBV6-5, the J call TRBJ1-3; D is perhaps TRBD1 (6 bases). The CDR3 contains 15 residues. The V gene lost 7 bases and the J gene lost 0 bases, with 13 bases spanning the gap. CDR1 is MNHEY and CDR2 is SVGAGI in the germline V gene. CDR3 sequence (DNA): TGTGCCAGCACCATCGGACAGAACTCTGGAAACACCATATATTTT. Encoded protein: CASTIGQNSGNTIYF.

The chain is built from TRBV19 and TRBJ2-3; tentative D call: TRBD2 (6 bases). Trimming shortened V by 0 bases and J by 3 bases, and 13 bases separated the two germline ends. The germline gives CDR1 LNHDA, CDR2 SQIVND (reference sequence). The CDR3 runs to 16 residues. For the CDR3, the DNA is TGTGCCAGTAGTATAGAGCTGACTAGTTGGACAGATACGCAGTATTTT. Translated: CASSIELTSWTDTQYF.